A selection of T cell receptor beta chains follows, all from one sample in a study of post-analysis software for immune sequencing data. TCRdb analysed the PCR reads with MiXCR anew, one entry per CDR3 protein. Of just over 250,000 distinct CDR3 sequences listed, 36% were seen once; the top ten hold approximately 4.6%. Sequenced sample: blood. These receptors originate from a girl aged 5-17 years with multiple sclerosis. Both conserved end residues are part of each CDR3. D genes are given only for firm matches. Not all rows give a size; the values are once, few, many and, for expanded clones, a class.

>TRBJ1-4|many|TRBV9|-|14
TGTGCCAGCAGCGCCACCCCGGGGGGTGAAAAACTGTTTTTT
CASSATPGGEKLFF
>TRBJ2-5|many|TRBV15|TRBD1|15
TGTGCCACCAGCAGATCAACAGGGGGCCAGGAGACCCAGTACTTC
CATSRSTGGQETQYF
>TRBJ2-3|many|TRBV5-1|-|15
TGCGCCAGCAGCTCTCAGGGTGGGGTCGCAGATACGCAGTATTTT
CASSSQGGVADTQYF
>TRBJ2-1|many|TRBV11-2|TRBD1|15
TGTGCCAGCAGCGGCAGGGGGTCTAGCTGGGATGAGCAGTTCTTC
CASSGRGSSWDEQFF
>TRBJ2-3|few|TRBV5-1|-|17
TGCGCCAGCAGCTCCGAAGTTGCGGGGGCCACCACAGATACGCAGTATTTT
CASSSEVAGATTDTQYF
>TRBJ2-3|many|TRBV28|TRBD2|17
TGTGCCAGCAGTTCGAGGACTAGCGGGAGGATTTCAGATACGCAGTATTTT
CASSSRTSGRISDTQYF
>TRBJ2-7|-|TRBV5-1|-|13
TGCGCCAGCAGCTTCCGACAGTCCTACGAGCAGTACTTC
CASSFRQSYEQYF
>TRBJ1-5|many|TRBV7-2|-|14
TGTGCCAGCAGCTTCGTTTATAGCAATCAGCCCCAGCATTTT
CASSFVYSNQPQHF
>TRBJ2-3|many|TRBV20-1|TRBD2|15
TGCAGTGCTGGACCCGGGACTAGCGGTACAGATACGCAGTATTTT
CSAGPGTSGTDTQYF
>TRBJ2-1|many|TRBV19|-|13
TGTGCCAGTAGTATAGTTCCCTACAATGAGCAGTTCTTC
CASSIVPYNEQFF
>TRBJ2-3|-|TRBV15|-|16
TGTGCCACCAGCAGAGATTCAGGCCGGGATTCCGATACGCAGTATTTT
CATSRDSGRDSDTQYF
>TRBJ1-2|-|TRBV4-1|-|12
TGCGCCAGCAGCCAGCACCCTGATGGCTACACCTTC
CASSQHPDGYTF
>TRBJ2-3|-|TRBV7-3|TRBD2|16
TGTGCCAGCAGTTTAAATAGCGGGGAAGACGCAGATACGCAGTATTTT
CASSLNSGEDADTQYF